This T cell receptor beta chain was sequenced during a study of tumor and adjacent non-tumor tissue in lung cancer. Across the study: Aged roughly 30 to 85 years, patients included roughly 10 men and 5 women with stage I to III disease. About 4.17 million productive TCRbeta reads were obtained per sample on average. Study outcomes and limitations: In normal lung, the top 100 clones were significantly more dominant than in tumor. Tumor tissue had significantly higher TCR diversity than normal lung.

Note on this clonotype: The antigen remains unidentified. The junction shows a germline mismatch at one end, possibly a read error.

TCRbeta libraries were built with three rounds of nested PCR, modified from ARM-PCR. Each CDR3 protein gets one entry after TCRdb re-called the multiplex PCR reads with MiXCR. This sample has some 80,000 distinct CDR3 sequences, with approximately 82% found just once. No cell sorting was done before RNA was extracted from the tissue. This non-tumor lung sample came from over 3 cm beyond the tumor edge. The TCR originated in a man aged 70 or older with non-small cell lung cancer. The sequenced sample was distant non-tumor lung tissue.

CDR3 sequence (DNA): TGCGCCAGCCGGGAGACCGTTGGGGATACGCAGTATTTT. This codes for CASRETVGDTQYF. The V and J genes are TRBV12-3 or TRBV12-4 and TRBJ2-3; D possibly corresponds to TRBD2 (6 bases). The CDR3 extends over 13 amino acids.